This T cell receptor (beta chain) was documented in a study of T cell responses to AZD1222 COVID-19 vaccine. Findings and caveats of the study: Females made up more of the donors, who were largely white British, and clonal diversity may have come out too low. Distributed over spike, vaccine-associated CD4 TCRs predominated at 160-218 and 743-854.

Measured with immunoSEQ multiplex PCR; TCRdb has only the in-frame clones, and not every one. The sample consists of about 95,000 clones, about 89% of them appearing once. About this clone itself: The antigen is unknown.

The clonotype was recovered from an adult in good health. The sequencing used peripheral blood, collected on day 0 of AZD1222 vaccination.

CDR3 bases: TGTGCCAGCAGCTCCACTACTAGCGGGGGGTACACCGGGGAGCTGTTTTTT. Translation: CASSSTTSGGYTGELFF. J is TRBJ2-2 and V is TRBV11-3; 12 nucleotides line up with TRBD2. The V gene end was trimmed by 4 bases and the J gene end by 3 bases; junction bases not matched to a gene: 6. Germline V gene sequence: CDR1 SGHNT, CDR2 YENEEA. The CDR3 totals 17 residues.